This entry describes one T cell receptor beta chain. This entry comes from a study of cytomegalovirus exposure and HLA in healthy donors. Germline V gives CDR1 MNHNS, CDR2 SASEGT. This CDR3 has 15 residues. J gave up 1 base and V 7 bases, and 8 bases lay outside the gene matches. Primers: 60 Vbeta forward and 13 Jbeta reverse. The repertoire was sequenced with immunoSEQ multiplex PCR; TCRdb's copy has only in-frame clones and lacks some. The specimen's table records 75,000 to 95,000 clones. Sample: PBMCs. The source is a woman in her fifties or sixties in good health and CMV-seronegative. The gene calls are TRBV6-1 and TRBJ2-7; TRBD1 aligns across 9 bases. The CDR3 reads CASKPGQGASYEQYF. In nucleotides, the CDR3 is TGTGCCAGCAAACCGGGACAGGGAGCATCCTACGAGCAGTACTTC.